The next 29 T cell receptor beta chains were all read from a single sample in a study of brain T cells in children with intractable seizures. Time point noted: blood from clinic visit 5 months post-surgery; TSC patient then seizure free. Measured with immunoSEQ multiplex PCR; TCRdb has only the in-frame clones, and not every one. The sample consists of about 320,000 clones, roughly 92% of them appearing once. Sequencing was performed on peripheral blood, taken about 5 months after surgery. The receptors here all came from a boy younger than two with tuberous sclerosis and intractable seizures.

V and J are TRBV30 and TRBJ1-2; TRBD1 matches at 7 bases. The V gene end was trimmed by 0 bases and the J gene end by 1 base; junction bases not matched to a gene: 8. This CDR3 contains 16 residues. The germline V gene encodes CDR1 GTSNPN and CDR2 SVGIG (reference sequence). The CDR3 loop reads CAWSVGQGVLNYGYTF. The CDR3, as DNA: TGTGCCTGGAGTGTAGGGCAGGGGGTTCTTAACTATGGCTACACCTTC.

The chain employs TRBV7-6 and TRBJ2-5, with 13 bases that match TRBD2. The germline V gene encodes CDR1 SGHVS and CDR2 FNYEAQ. The CDR3 runs to 18 residues. V lost 3 bases to trimming and J lost 5 bases; unmatched junction nucleotides: 12. For the CDR3, the DNA is TGTGCCAGCAGCTTTGGATTTTTAGGACTAGCGGGGGAGGAGACCCAGTACTTC. Protein sequence: CASSFGFLGLAGEETQYF.

The chain recombines TRBV5-5 with TRBJ2-7; possible D gene TRBD1, 6 bases. Germline CDR1 reads SGHKS; CDR2 reads YYEKEE (reference sequence). This CDR3 is built from 15 residues. Trimming removed 1 base at V and 2 bases at J, with 13 bases between. The CDR3 region is CASSLSWTVAYEQYF. As DNA, the CDR3 is TGTGCCAGCAGCTTGAGCTGGACAGTTGCCTACGAGCAGTACTTC.

The rearrangement links TRBV5-1 to TRBJ1-5; D not certain. The V end was cut by 4 bases, the J end by 2 bases, with 10 bases between. CDR1 and CDR2 from the germline V gene are SGHRS and YFSETQ. CDR3 length: 14 residues. DNA of the CDR3: TGCGCCAGCAGCATCGACCCTGGCAATCAGCCCCAGCATTTT. It encodes CASSIDPGNQPQHF.

This sequence joins TRBV9 and TRBJ1-4, with D possibly matching TRBD1 (5 bases). The germline CDR1 and CDR2 sequences are SGDLS and YYNGEE. This CDR3 has 13 residues. V was trimmed by 4 bases and J by 7 bases, leaving 11 bases between them. The CDR3 sequence: CASSSIGGEKLFF. CDR3 sequence (DNA): TGTGCCAGCAGCTCCATTGGGGGTGAAAAACTGTTTTTT.

The CDR3 sequence is CASSLIAGPSSYNEQFF. The DNA of the CDR3 is TGTGCCAGCAGCCTAATAGCGGGACCTAGCTCCTACAATGAGCAGTTCTTC. The chain combines TRBV3-1 (or the pseudogene TRBV3-2) with TRBJ2-1, with TRBD2 matching 8 bases. V was pared by 4 bases and J by 0 bases, with 8 bases of the junction left unmatched. Germline CDR1 LGHDT, CDR2 YNNKEL (reference sequence). The CDR3 sequence is 17 residues long.

This clone was seen more than once but under ten times. The chain combines TRBV6-6 with TRBJ2-3; 7 positions agree with TRBD1. Looked up from germline, CDR1 is MNHNY and CDR2 is SVGAGI (reference sequence). The CDR3 covers 16 residues. The V gene end was trimmed by 7 bases and the J gene end by 3 bases; junction bases not matched to a gene: 13. CDR3 DNA: TGTGCCAGCATTCCCCACAGGGGAGATGGGACAGATACGCAGTATTTT. Translated, it gives CASIPHRGDGTDTQYF.

The chain combines TRBV5-6 with TRBJ2-7; tentatively, D is TRBD1 (6 bases). This CDR3 contains 16 residues. Germline V lookup: CDR1 SGHDT, CDR2 YYEEEE. Deletions cut 0 bases from V and 0 bases from J, with 13 bases between. CDR3 in amino acids: CASSLGQGLSSYEQYF. The CDR3 nucleotides are TGTGCCAGCAGCTTGGGTCAGGGGCTTAGCTCCTACGAGCAGTACTTC.

The V call is TRBV7-9, the J call TRBJ1-1; D perhaps matches TRBD1 (6 bases). The CDR3 extends over 15 amino acids. V shed 0 bases and J shed 2 bases, with 10 bases lying between them. CDR1 is SEHNR, CDR2 FQNEAQ, per germline (reference sequence). The CDR3 protein is CASSLAGTPNTEAFF. CDR3 bases: TGTGCCAGCAGCTTAGCCGGGACACCAAACACTGAAGCTTTCTTT.

Note on this clone: The same CDR3 can be traced to other DNA sequences in this sample. The V and J genes are TRBV18 and TRBJ1-2; the match to TRBD1 covers 8 bases. The length of the CDR3 is 14 residues. The V gene's germline CDR1 is KGHSH and CDR2 LQKENI. The V segment lost 2 bases and the J segment 1 base; nucleotides outside the gene matches: 0. The CDR3 here is CASSPDRGNYGYTF. In nucleotides, the CDR3 is TGTGCCAGCTCACCAGACAGGGGTAACTATGGCTACACCTTC.

CDR3 in amino acids: CASSQGQGWPDTQYF. The DNA of the CDR3 is TGCGCCAGCAGCCAGGGACAGGGGTGGCCAGATACGCAGTATTTT. This chain links TRBV5-1 with TRBJ2-3; the match to TRBD1 covers 10 bases. The CDR3 runs to 15 residues. Per germline, CDR1 SGHRS and CDR2 YFSETQ. Trimming cost V 4 bases and J 4 bases; bases outside gene matches: 6.

The chain is built from TRBV24-1 and TRBJ2-1, with D tentatively TRBD1 (5 bases). V shed 10 bases and J shed 0 bases, with 18 bases lying between them. The CDR3 is made up of 16 amino acids. The germline V gene has CDR1 KGHDR and CDR2 SFDVKD. CDR3 region: CATNPLDSCSYNEQFF. The CDR3 DNA follows: TGTGCCACTAACCCCCTCGACAGTTGCTCCTACAATGAGCAGTTCTTC.

The chain combines TRBV6-5 with TRBJ2-3; D possibly corresponds to TRBD1 (6 bases). Germline CDR1 reads MNHEY; CDR2 reads SVGAGI. Between the trimmed V and J ends, which lost 5 bases and 2 bases, there was a span of 14 bases. The CDR3 is 15 residues long. The CDR3 reads CASSITGINTDTQYF. The CDR3 nucleotides read TGTGCCAGCAGTATCACAGGGATTAACACAGATACGCAGTATTTT.

This rearrangement joins TRBV5-1 to TRBJ1-3; D gene uncertain. Germline V gene lookup returns CDR1 SGHRS and CDR2 YFSETQ. Trimming left V 4 bases short and J 4 bases short, with 21 bases between. The CDR3 has 17 amino acids. DNA of the CDR3: TGCGCCAGCAGCCCCCGCCGCCTCGGGGAAGCCGGAAACACCATATATTTT. It yields the protein CASSPRRLGEAGNTIYF.

The chain uses TRBV7-4 and TRBJ1-5, with 7 bases matching TRBD1. CDR3 size: 15 residues. Germline-derived CDR1 and CDR2 are SGHVT and SQSDAQ. V lost 5 bases, J lost 7 bases, and 11 bases stayed unmatched. The CDR3 reads CASSPRQGTRQPQHF. The CDR3 DNA reads as TGTGCCAGCAGCCCAAGACAGGGCACGAGACAGCCCCAGCATTTT.

V and J are TRBV4-2 and TRBJ2-4; no reliable D call. V was trimmed by 0 bases and J by 6 bases, leaving 12 bases between them. The germline V gene has CDR1 LGHNA and CDR2 YNFKEQ. The CDR3 spans 15 residues. The CDR3 DNA reads TGTGCCAGCAGCCAAGATTTTTTTGGCAGAAACATTCAGTACTTC. It codes for CASSQDFFGRNIQYF.

CDR3 in amino acids: CAWSVFRKEKLFF. As DNA, the CDR3 is TGTGCCTGGAGTGTATTCCGGAAGGAAAAACTGTTTTTT. The chain couples TRBV30 to TRBJ1-4, with D unresolved. The germline V gene has CDR1 GTSNPN and CDR2 SVGIG (reference sequence). V lost 0 bases to trimming and J lost 8 bases, with 10 bases between them. This CDR3 comprises 13 residues. Supplemented by reference TRBV30 and TRBJ1-4, the full variable domain reads SQTIHQWPATLVQPVGSPLSLECTVEGTSNPNLYWYRQAAGRGLQLLFYSVGIGQISSEVPQNLSASRPQDRQFILSSKKLLLSDSGFYLCAWSVFRKEKLFFGSGTQLSVL.

V usage is TRBV30 and J usage is TRBJ2-7, with 8 bases fitting TRBD2. Trimming at V came to 0 bases and at J to 7 bases, leaving 11 bases not matched to a gene. This CDR3 comprises 15 residues. Germline CDR1 is GTSNPN and CDR2 is SVGIG (reference sequence). The CDR3 sequence is CAWSVRTSGAGEQYF. DNA for the CDR3: TGTGCCTGGAGTGTACGTACTAGCGGCGCTGGGGAGCAGTACTTC. The whole variable domain, filled in from reference TRBV30 and TRBJ2-7, reads SQTIHQWPATLVQPVGSPLSLECTVEGTSNPNLYWYRQAAGRGLQLLFYSVGIGQISSEVPQNLSASRPQDRQFILSSKKLLLSDSGFYLCAWSVRTSGAGEQYFGPGTRLTVT.

This clone was seen only once. The rearrangement links TRBV28 to TRBJ2-7, with D possibly being TRBD1 (6 bases). CDR1 and CDR2 from the germline V gene are MDHEN and SYDVKM. Trimming left V 1 base short and J 4 bases short, with 14 bases between. CDR3 length: 15 amino acids. CDR3 amino acids: CASSLFADSPYEQYF. DNA for the CDR3: TGTGCCAGCAGTTTATTTGCGGACAGTCCATACGAGCAGTACTTC.

The chain links TRBV5-6 to TRBJ1-4; D is undetermined. This CDR3 has 15 amino acids. Germline CDR1 is SGHDT and CDR2 is YYEEEE. The V end lost 1 base, the J end lost 5 bases, and 12 bases lay between the germline ends. CDR3 bases: TGTGCCAGCAGCTTGCGGCTGCAACTAAATGAAAAACTGTTTTTT. This gives the protein CASSLRLQLNEKLFF.

This chain connects TRBV4-1 to TRBJ1-6; D is possibly TRBD1 (6 bases). Germline V lookup: CDR1 MGHRA, CDR2 YSYEKL. This CDR3 spans 15 amino acids. V lost 1 base, J lost 7 bases, and 11 bases lay in between. This CDR3 reads CASSQVGHLNSPLHF. The CDR3, as DNA: TGCGCCAGCAGCCAAGTGGGACATTTGAATTCACCCCTCCACTTT.

The rearrangement joins TRBV23-1 to TRBJ2-7; tentatively, D is TRBD1 (5 bases). TRBV23-1 is an ORF; its function is uncertain. The CDR3 covers 12 residues. The germline V and J ends were trimmed by 4 bases and 2 bases, with 6 bases remaining between them. The CDR3 sequence: CASSRQPYEQYF. DNA of the CDR3: TGCGCCAGCAGTCGACAGCCCTACGAGCAGTACTTC.

V usage is TRBV12-5 and J usage is TRBJ2-7; D possibly corresponds to TRBD1 (6 bases). The CDR3 has 14 amino acids. Trimming left V 7 bases short and J 0 bases short, with 13 bases between. Germline assignment: CDR1 LGHNT and CDR2 FRNRAP. This CDR3 is CASVLTGISYEQYF. The CDR3 coding sequence is TGTGCTAGTGTACTTACAGGGATCTCCTACGAGCAGTACTTC.

The chain joins TRBV9 to TRBJ2-3; 15 bases are shared with TRBD2. The germline CDR1 and CDR2 sequences are SGDLS and YYNGEE. V lost 3 bases and J lost 5; bases outside the gene matches: 10. CDR3 size: 18 residues. CDR3 in amino acids: CASSASSGTSGGLDTQYF. The CDR3 nucleotides are TGTGCCAGCAGCGCCTCCTCGGGGACTAGCGGGGGGTTAGATACGCAGTATTTT.

The genes are TRBV4-1 and TRBJ2-2; 8 bases are a match to TRBD2. V gave up 0 bases and J gave up 3 bases; unmatched junction bases: 3. This CDR3 contains 16 residues. In germline, CDR1 is MGHRA, CDR2 YSYEKL. The CDR3 region is CASSQDGGRYTGELFF. CDR3 nucleotide sequence: TGCGCCAGCAGCCAAGATGGCGGGAGGTACACCGGGGAGCTGTTTTTT.

The chain joins TRBV9 to TRBJ2-5; 9 nucleotides match TRBD2. The CDR3 runs 15 residues. The germline gives CDR1 SGDLS, CDR2 YYNGEE. The V and J ends lost 0 bases and 4 bases, in that order; junction bases with no gene match: 4. The CDR3 bases are TGTGCCAGCAGCGTAGTCGGCGGGAGGGGAGAGACCCAGTACTTC. As protein: CASSVVGGRGETQYF.

This clone appeared a single time. The chain has TRBV11-3 and TRBJ1-2; TRBD1 is a possible D gene (6 bases). With 7 bases removed from V and 2 bases from J, the gap between germline ends came to 8 bases. The CDR3 extends over 12 amino acids. Per germline, CDR1 SGHNT and CDR2 YENEEA. The CDR3 here is CASKDRNYGYTF. CDR3 bases: TGTGCCAGCAAAGACAGGAACTATGGCTACACCTTC.

J is TRBJ2-1 and V is TRBV2, with D unclear. Germline CDR1 reads SNHLY; CDR2 reads FYNNEI. V was cut by 8 bases and J by 1 base, with 12 bases left in between. The CDR3 consists of 14 residues. The CDR3 coding sequence is TGTGCCAGCTATATCTCACCATCCTACAATGAGCAGTTCTTC. Its protein is CASYISPSYNEQFF.

The CDR3 DNA reads TGTGCCAGCAGTCCTACAGCGAACACTGAAGCTTTCTTT. Encoded protein: CASSPTANTEAFF. The V and J genes are TRBV27 and TRBJ1-1; no clear D gene. There are 13 residues in the CDR3. V gave up 5 bases and J gave up 1 base, with 8 bases separating them. CDR1 MNHEY and CDR2 SMNVEV come from the germline V gene (reference sequence).